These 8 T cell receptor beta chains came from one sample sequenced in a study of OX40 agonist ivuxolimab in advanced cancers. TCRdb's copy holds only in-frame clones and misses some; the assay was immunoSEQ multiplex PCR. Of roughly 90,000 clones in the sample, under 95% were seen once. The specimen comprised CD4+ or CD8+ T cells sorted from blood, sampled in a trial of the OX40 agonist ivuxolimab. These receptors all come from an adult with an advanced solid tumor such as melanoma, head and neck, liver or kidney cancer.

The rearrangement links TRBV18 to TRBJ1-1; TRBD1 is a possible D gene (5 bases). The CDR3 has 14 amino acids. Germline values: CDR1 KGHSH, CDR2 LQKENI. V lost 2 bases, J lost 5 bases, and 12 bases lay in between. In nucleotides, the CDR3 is TGTGCCAGCTCACCAACCTACAAGGGGACTGAAGCTTTCTTT. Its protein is CASSPTYKGTEAFF.

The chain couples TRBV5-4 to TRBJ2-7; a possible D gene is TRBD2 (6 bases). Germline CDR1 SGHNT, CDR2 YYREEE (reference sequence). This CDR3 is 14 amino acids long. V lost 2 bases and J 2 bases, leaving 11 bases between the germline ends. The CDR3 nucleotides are TGTGCCAGCAGCTTATCCCCGGGAGCCTACGAGCAGTACTTC. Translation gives CASSLSPGAYEQYF. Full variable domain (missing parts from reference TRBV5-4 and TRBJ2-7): ETGVTQSPTHLIKTRGQQVTLRCSSQSGHNTVSWYQQALGQGPQFIFQYYREEENGRGNFPPRFSGLQFPNYSSELNVNALELDDSALYLCASSLSPGAYEQYFGPGTRLTVT.

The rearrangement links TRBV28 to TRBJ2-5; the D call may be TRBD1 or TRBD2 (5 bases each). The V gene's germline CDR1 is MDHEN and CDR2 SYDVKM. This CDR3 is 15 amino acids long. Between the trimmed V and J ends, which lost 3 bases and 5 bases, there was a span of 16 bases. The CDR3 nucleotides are TGTGCCAGCAGTTTTACAAGGGCTTGGGGGGAGACCCAGTACTTC. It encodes CASSFTRAWGETQYF.

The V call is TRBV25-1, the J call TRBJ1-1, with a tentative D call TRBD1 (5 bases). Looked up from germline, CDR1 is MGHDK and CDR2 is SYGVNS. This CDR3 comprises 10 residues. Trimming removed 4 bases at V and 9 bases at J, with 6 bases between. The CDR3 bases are TGTGCCAGCAGTGGGGGGAAAGCTTTCTTT. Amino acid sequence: CASSGGKAFF.

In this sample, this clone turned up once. The CDR3 is CASSAGRTETQYF. The DNA of the CDR3 is TGTGCCAGCAGCGCAGGGAGGACAGAGACCCAGTACTTC. The chain links TRBV7-3 to TRBJ2-5, with D possibly matching TRBD2 (6 bases). The V and J ends lost 5 bases and 4 bases respectively, with 11 bases between them. This CDR3 contains 13 residues. CDR1 is SGHTA and CDR2 is FQGTGA in the germline V gene.

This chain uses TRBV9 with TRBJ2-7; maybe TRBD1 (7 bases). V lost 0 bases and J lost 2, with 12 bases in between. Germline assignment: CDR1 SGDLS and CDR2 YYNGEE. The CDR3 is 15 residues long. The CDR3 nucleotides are TGTGCCAGCAGCGTAGGGTCAGGGGGGACCTACGAGCAGTACTTC. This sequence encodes CASSVGSGGTYEQYF.

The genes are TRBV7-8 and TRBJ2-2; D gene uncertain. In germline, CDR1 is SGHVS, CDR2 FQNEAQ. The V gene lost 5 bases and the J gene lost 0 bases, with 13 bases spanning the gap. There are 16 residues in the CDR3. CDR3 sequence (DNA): TGTGCCAGCAGCCCCCCCTATGCCGCGAACACCGGGGAGCTGTTTTTT. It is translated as CASSPPYAANTGELFF.

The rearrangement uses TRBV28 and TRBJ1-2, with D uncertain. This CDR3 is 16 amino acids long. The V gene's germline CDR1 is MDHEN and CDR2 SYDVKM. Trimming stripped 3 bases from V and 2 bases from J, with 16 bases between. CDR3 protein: CASSFTGSLTNYGYTF. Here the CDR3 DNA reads TGTGCCAGCAGTTTCACGGGATCCTTAACGAACTATGGCTACACCTTC.